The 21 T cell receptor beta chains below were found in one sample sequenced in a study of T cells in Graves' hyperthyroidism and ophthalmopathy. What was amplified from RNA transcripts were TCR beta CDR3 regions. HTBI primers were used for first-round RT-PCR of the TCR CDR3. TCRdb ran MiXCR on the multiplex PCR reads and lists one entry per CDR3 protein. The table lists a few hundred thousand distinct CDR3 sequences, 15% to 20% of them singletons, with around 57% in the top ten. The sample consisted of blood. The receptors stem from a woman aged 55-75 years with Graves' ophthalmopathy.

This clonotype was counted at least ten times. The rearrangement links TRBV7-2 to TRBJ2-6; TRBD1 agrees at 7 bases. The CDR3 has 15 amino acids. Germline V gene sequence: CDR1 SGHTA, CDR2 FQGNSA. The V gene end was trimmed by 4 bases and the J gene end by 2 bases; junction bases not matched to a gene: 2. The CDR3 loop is CASSWTGAGANVLTF. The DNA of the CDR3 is TGTGCCAGCAGCTGGACAGGAGCTGGGGCCAACGTCCTGACTTTC.

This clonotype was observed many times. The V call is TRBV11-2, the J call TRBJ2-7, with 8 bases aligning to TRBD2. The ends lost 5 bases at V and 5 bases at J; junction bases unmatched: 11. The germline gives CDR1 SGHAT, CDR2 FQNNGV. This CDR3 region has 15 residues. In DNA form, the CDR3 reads TGTGCCAGCAGCCCCCGCGGCGGGAGGATCAACGAGCAGTACTTC. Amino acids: CASSPRGGRINEQYF. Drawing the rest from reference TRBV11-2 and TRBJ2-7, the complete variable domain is EAGVAQSPRYKIIEKRQSVAFWCNPISGHATLYWYQQILGQGPKLLIQFQNNGVVDDSQLPKDRFSAERLKGVDSTLKIQPAKLEDSAVYLCASSPRGGRINEQYFGPGTRLTVT.

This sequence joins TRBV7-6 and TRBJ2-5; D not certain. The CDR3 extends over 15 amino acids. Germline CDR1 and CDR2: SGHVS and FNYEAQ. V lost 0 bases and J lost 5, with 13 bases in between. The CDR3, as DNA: TGTGCCAGCAGCTTAGCTCCGGGCAGGCTGGAGACCCAGTACTTC. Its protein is CASSLAPGRLETQYF.

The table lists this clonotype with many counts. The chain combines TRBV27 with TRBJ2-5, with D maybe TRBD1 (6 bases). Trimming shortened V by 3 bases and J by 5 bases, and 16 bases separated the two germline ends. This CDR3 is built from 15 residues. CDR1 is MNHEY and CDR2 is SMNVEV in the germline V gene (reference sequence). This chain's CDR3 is CASSFVRGSGETQYF. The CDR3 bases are TGTGCCAGCAGTTTTGTCAGGGGAAGTGGGGAGACCCAGTACTTC.

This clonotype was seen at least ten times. This chain's CDR3 is CASSSSRTSTDTQYF. CDR3 nucleotides: TGTGCCAGCAGTTCCTCTAGAACTTCCACAGATACGCAGTATTTT. The rearrangement links TRBV28 to TRBJ2-3; D gene uncertain. Trimming cost V 4 bases and J 2 bases, with 13 bases left between them. The CDR3 runs 15 residues. Germline lookup yields CDR1 MDHEN and CDR2 SYDVKM. Full variable domain (outside the CDR3, taken from reference TRBV28 and TRBJ2-3): DVKVTQSSRYLVKRTGEKVFLECVQDMDHENMFWYRQDPGLGLRLIYFSYDVKMKEKGDIPEGYSVSREKKERFSLILESASTNQTSMYLCASSSSRTSTDTQYFGPGTRLTVL.

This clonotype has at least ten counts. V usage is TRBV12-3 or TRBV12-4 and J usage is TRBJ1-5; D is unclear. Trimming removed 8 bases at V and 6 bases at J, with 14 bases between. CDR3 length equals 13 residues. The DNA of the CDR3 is TGTGCCAGCGCCTTTGGGGAAGGTCAGCCCCAGCATTTT. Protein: CASAFGEGQPQHF.

The CDR3 region has the DNA TGTGCCAGCAGCCGCGGGACAGAGTCTGGAAACACCATATATTTT. Protein product: CASSRGTESGNTIYF. This chain connects TRBV6-1 to TRBJ1-3; 7 bases are shared with TRBD1. CDR1 MNHNS and CDR2 SASEGT come from the germline V gene. V was pared by 6 bases and J by 1 base, with 6 bases of the junction left unmatched. The CDR3 totals 15 residues.

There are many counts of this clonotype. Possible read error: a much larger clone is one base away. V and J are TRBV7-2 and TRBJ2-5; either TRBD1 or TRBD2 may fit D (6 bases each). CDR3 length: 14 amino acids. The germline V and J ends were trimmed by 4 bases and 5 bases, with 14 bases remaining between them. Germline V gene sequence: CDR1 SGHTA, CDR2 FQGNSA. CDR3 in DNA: TGTACCAGCAGCTCAAGGGGGGAGCGGGAGACCCAGTACTTC. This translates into CTSSSRGERETQYF.

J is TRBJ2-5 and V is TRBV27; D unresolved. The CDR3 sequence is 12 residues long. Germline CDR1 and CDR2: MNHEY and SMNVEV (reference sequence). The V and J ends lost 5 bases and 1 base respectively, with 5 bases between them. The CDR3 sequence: CASSTSQETQYF. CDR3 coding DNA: TGTGCCAGCAGTACCTCCCAAGAGACCCAGTACTTC.

The CDR3 DNA sequence: TGTGCCACCAGTGACCCTAGGACTAGCGGGAGGGCCGCTGATACGCAGTATTTT. Its translation: CATSDPRTSGRAADTQYF. The V and J genes are TRBV24-1 and TRBJ2-3, with 15 bases lining up with TRBD2. The CDR3 is made up of 18 amino acids. CDR1 is KGHDR, CDR2 SFDVKD, per germline. The V segment lost 4 bases and the J segment 6 bases; nucleotides outside the gene matches: 10.

CDR3 amino acids: CASRLSGTGEKLFF. The CDR3 DNA reads as TGCGCCAGCAGACTAAGCGGGACAGGGGAAAAACTGTTTTTT. The gene calls are TRBV5-1 and TRBJ1-4; TRBD1 matches at 9 bases. Germline trimming cut 5 bases from V and 8 bases from J; bases unmatched to any gene: 7. CDR1 is SGHRS and CDR2 is YFSETQ in the germline V gene. The CDR3 has 14 residues. The full variable domain, with the rest looked up from reference TRBV5-1 and TRBJ1-4, is KAGVTQTPRYLIKTRGQQVTLSCSPISGHRSVSWYQQTPGQGLQFLFEYFSETQRNKGNFPGRFSGRQFSNSRSEMNVSTLELGDSALYLCASRLSGTGEKLFFGSGTQLSVL.

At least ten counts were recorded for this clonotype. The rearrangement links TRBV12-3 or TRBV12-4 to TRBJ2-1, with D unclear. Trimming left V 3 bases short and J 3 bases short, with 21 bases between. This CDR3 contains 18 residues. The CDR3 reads CASSFRPILMGFYNEQFF. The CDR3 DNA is TGTGCCAGCAGTTTCCGGCCAATACTAATGGGCTTCTACAATGAGCAGTTCTTC.

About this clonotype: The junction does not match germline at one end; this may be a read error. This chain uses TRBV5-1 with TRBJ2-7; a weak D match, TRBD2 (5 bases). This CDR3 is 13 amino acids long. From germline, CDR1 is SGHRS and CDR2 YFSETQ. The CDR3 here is CPSSPRTGYEQYF. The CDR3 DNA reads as TGCCCCAGCAGCCCCCGTACGGGGTACGAGCAGTACTTC.

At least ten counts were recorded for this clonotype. CDR3 sequence reads: CSATSDGNYGYTF. The CDR3, as DNA: TGCAGTGCTACGAGTGACGGCAACTATGGCTACACCTTC. The rearrangement joins TRBV20-1 to TRBJ1-2; no reliable D call. Trimming took 4 bases from V and 2 from J, leaving 11 bases between them. This CDR3 comprises 13 residues. The germline gives CDR1 DFQATT, CDR2 SNEGSKA (reference sequence).

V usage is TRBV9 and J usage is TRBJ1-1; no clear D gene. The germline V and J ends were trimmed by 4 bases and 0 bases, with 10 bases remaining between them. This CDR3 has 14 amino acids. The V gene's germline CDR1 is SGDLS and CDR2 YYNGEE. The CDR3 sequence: CASSTRALNTEAFF. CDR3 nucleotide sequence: TGTGCCAGCAGCACCCGGGCCCTGAACACTGAAGCTTTCTTT.

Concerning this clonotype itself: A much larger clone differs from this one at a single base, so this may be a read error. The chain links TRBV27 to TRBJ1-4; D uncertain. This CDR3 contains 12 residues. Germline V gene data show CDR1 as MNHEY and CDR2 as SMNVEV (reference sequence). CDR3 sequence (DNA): TGTGCCAGCGGTTTCATCGGTGAAAAACTGTTTTTT. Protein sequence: CASGFIGEKLFF.

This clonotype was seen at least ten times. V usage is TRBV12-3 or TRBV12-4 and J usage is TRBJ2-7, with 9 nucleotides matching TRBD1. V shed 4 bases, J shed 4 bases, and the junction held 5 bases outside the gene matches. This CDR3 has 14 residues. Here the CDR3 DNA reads TGTGCCAGCAGTTGGTGGGACAGGGAGTACGAGCAGTACTTC. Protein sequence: CASSWWDREYEQYF.

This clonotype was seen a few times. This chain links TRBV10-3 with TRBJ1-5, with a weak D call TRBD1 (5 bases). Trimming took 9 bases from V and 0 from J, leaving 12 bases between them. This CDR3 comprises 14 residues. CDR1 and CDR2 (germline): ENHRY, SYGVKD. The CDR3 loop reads CAIGATNSNQPQHF. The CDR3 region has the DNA TGTGCCATTGGGGCAACTAATAGCAATCAGCCCCAGCATTTT.

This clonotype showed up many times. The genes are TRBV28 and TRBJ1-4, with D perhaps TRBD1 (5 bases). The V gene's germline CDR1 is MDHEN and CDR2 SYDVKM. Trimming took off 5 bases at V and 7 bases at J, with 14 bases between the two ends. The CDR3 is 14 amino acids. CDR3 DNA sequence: TGTGCCAGCAGTCCCCCGTCGAGGGGTGAAAAACTGTTTTTT. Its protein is CASSPPSRGEKLFF.

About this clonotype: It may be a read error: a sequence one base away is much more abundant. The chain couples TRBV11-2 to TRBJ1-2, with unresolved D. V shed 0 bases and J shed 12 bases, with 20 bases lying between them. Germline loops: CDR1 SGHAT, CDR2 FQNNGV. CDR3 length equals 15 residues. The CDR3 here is CASSLDPREGGYHTF. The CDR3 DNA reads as TGTGCCAGCAGCTTAGATCCCCGAGAGGGAGGTTACCACACCTTC. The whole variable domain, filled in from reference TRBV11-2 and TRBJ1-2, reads EAGVAQSPRYKIIEKRQSVAFWCNPISGHATLYWYQQILGQGPKLLIQFQNNGVVDDSQLPKDRFSAERLKGVDSTLKIQPAKLEDSAVYLCASSLDPREGGYHTFGSGTRLTVV.

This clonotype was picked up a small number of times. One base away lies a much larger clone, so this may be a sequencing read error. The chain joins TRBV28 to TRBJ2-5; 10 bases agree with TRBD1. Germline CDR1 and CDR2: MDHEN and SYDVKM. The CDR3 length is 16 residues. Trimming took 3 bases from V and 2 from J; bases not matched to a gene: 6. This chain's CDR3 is CASSFYWGQGQETQYF. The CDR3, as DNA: TGTGCCAGCAGTTTTTATTGGGGACAGGGGCAAGAGACCCAGTACTTC.